Listed here are 21 T cell receptor beta chains from one sample, sequenced in a study of OX40 agonist ivuxolimab in advanced cancers. Profiling relied on immunoSEQ multiplex PCR, and the TCRdb table lists in-frame clones only, not all of them. The table records tens of thousands of clones, 80% to 90% of them present only once. The starting material was CD4+ or CD8+ T cells sorted from blood, obtained in a trial of the OX40 agonist ivuxolimab. All receptors derive from an adult with an advanced solid tumor such as melanoma, head and neck, liver or kidney cancer.

This sequence joins TRBV5-1 and TRBJ2-1, with D maybe TRBD1 (6 bases). CDR1 and CDR2 (germline): SGHRS, YFSETQ. V was clipped by 3 bases and J by 4 bases, with 14 bases between them. There are 15 residues in the CDR3. This CDR3 reads CASSYHSGDYNEQFF. CDR3 nucleotide sequence: TGCGCCAGCAGCTATCATTCAGGGGATTACAATGAGCAGTTCTTC.

V gene TRBV6-1 combines with J gene TRBJ1-5; D is undetermined. This CDR3 has 14 amino acids. Germline values: CDR1 MNHNS, CDR2 SASEGT. V was trimmed by 3 bases and J by 6 bases, leaving 12 bases between them. The CDR3 DNA reads as TGTGCCAGCAGTGAGTCGGTGGTGGGTCAGCCCCAGCATTTT. Amino acids: CASSESVVGQPQHF.

This clone was observed a single time. The V and J genes are TRBV4-3 and TRBJ2-1; unclear D gene. This CDR3 comprises 18 residues. The germline V gene encodes CDR1 LGHNA and CDR2 YSLEER. Trimming took 4 bases from V and 0 from J, leaving 19 bases between them. CDR3 protein: CASSPKITEESSYNEQFF. The DNA for the CDR3 is TGCGCCAGCAGCCCCAAGATCACGGAAGAGAGCTCCTACAATGAGCAGTTCTTC.

The chain uses TRBV9 and TRBJ2-3; D possibly corresponds to TRBD2 (6 bases). The V end lost 0 bases, the J end lost 4 bases, and 9 bases lay between the germline ends. The CDR3 has 14 amino acids. The germline V gene has CDR1 SGDLS and CDR2 YYNGEE. The CDR3 here is CASSVAGDADTQYF. The CDR3 DNA is TGTGCCAGCAGCGTAGCGGGGGACGCAGATACGCAGTATTTT.

V and J are TRBV7-9 and TRBJ2-5; D assignment may be TRBD1 or TRBD2 (5 bases each). V shed 4 bases and J shed 5 bases, with 11 bases lying between them. CDR1 and CDR2 (germline): SEHNR, FQNEAQ (reference sequence). This CDR3 has 13 amino acids. In DNA, the CDR3 is TGTGCCAGCAGCTGGGACCTAAGTGAGACCCAGTACTTC. Its translation is CASSWDLSETQYF.

CDR3 amino acids: CASSFGGTGYEQYF. Here the CDR3 DNA reads TGTGCCAGCAGCTTTGGGGGGACCGGGTACGAGCAGTACTTC. The V gene is TRBV5-8, the J gene TRBJ2-7, with D possibly matching TRBD2 (6 bases). This CDR3 has 14 residues. Germline CDR1 SGHTS, CDR2 YDEGEE. The V end was cut by 2 bases, the J end by 4 bases, with 13 bases between.

The chain recombines TRBV5-5 with TRBJ1-5; D might be TRBD1 (6 bases). The germline V gene encodes CDR1 SGHKS and CDR2 YYEKEE (reference sequence). The CDR3 is 14 amino acids. Trimming left V 4 bases short and J 5 bases short, with 13 bases between. CDR3 loop: CASSKIQGHQPQHF. DNA for the CDR3: TGTGCCAGCAGCAAGATACAGGGTCATCAGCCCCAGCATTTT.

The chain has TRBV5-4 and TRBJ2-3; the match to TRBD2 covers 14 bases. The germline V gene has CDR1 SGHNT and CDR2 YYREEE (reference sequence). This CDR3 has 18 amino acids. J was trimmed by 3 bases and V by 2 bases; bases with no gene match: 8. In DNA form, the CDR3 reads TGTGCCAGCAGCTTTTGGACTAGCGGGGGGCCATTAACAGATACGCAGTATTTT. Its protein is CASSFWTSGGPLTDTQYF.

The chain recombines TRBV9 with TRBJ2-7; 8 nucleotides match TRBD2. The CDR3 is 16 amino acids. The germline V gene has CDR1 SGDLS and CDR2 YYNGEE. Germline trimming cut 0 bases from V and 2 bases from J; bases unmatched to any gene: 7. The CDR3 DNA reads TGTGCCAGCAGCGTAGGTATTGCGGGGGGAACCTACGAGCAGTACTTC. It translates to CASSVGIAGGTYEQYF.

The chain is built from TRBV7-2 and TRBJ2-7; D is undetermined. The length of the CDR3 is 13 residues. Per the germline V gene, CDR1 is SGHTA and CDR2 is FQGNSA. The V and J ends lost 1 base and 0 bases respectively, with 4 bases between them. CDR3 residues: CASSLEVSYEQYF. The CDR3 DNA reads as TGTGCCAGCAGCTTAGAGGTCTCCTACGAGCAGTACTTC.

The chain carries TRBV10-2 and TRBJ2-5; the match to TRBD1 covers 8 bases. This CDR3 has 14 amino acids. CDR1 and CDR2 (germline): WSHSY, SAAADI. V lost 8 bases, J lost 4 bases, and 9 bases stayed unmatched. The CDR3 sequence: CASLGQGVRETQYF. The CDR3 DNA is TGCGCCAGCCTTGGACAGGGTGTAAGAGAGACCCAGTACTTC.

The chain employs TRBV5-6 and TRBJ1-5; D unresolved. The CDR3 spans 16 residues. The germline V gene has CDR1 SGHDT and CDR2 YYEEEE. The V end lost 0 bases, the J end lost 0 bases, and 10 bases lay between the germline ends. This chain's CDR3 is CASSLANTYSNQPQHF. CDR3 DNA: TGTGCCAGCAGCTTGGCCAATACTTATAGCAATCAGCCCCAGCATTTT.

The chain carries TRBV18 and TRBJ1-5, with D tentatively TRBD1 (5 bases). CDR1 is KGHSH, CDR2 LQKENI, per germline. Between the trimmed V and J ends, which lost 5 bases and 15 bases, there was a span of 14 bases. The CDR3 runs 11 residues. In DNA, the CDR3 is TGTGCCAGCTCAAAGGACCGGACAACGCATTTT. Amino acid sequence: CASSKDRTTHF.

V is TRBV18 and J is TRBJ2-7; D is unresolved. In germline, CDR1 is KGHSH, CDR2 LQKENI. This CDR3 has 13 residues. V lost 2 bases to trimming and J lost 3 bases, with 8 bases between them. CDR3 sequence: CASSPEASYEQYF. DNA for the CDR3: TGTGCCAGCTCACCAGAGGCTAGCTACGAGCAGTACTTC.

The chain uses TRBV7-9 and TRBJ2-1; D is possibly TRBD1 (6 bases). This CDR3 region has 15 residues. CDR1 is SEHNR, CDR2 FQNEAQ, per germline (reference sequence). The ends were cut back, 8 bases at V and 4 bases at J, with 18 bases in the middle. CDR3 amino acids: CASGTLTRGYNEQFF. The CDR3 region has the DNA TGTGCCAGCGGGACCCTAACGAGGGGGTACAATGAGCAGTTCTTC.

This clone turned up a few times. The chain is built from TRBV15 and TRBJ1-4; 7 bases are shared with TRBD1. Germline CDR1 is LNHNV and CDR2 is YYDKDF (reference sequence). V shed 0 bases and J 5 bases; nucleotides not matched to a gene: 6. The CDR3 sequence is 16 residues long. This chain's CDR3 is CATSRDRQGMNEKLFF. The CDR3 coding sequence is TGTGCCACCAGCAGAGATCGACAGGGAATGAATGAAAAACTGTTTTTT.

The chain combines TRBV10-1 with TRBJ2-7, with D tentatively TRBD2 (5 bases). The V and J ends lost 8 bases and 7 bases respectively, with 15 bases between them. Germline assignment: CDR1 WNHNN and CDR2 SYGVQD (reference sequence). The CDR3 contains 12 residues. The DNA of the CDR3 is TGCGCCAGCGCACGGACTGGCGGGGAGCAGTACTTC. Residues: CASARTGGEQYF.

This chain uses TRBV27 with TRBJ2-7; weak D call: TRBD2 (6 bases). V lost 2 bases, J lost 8 bases, and 19 bases lay in between. This CDR3 contains 15 residues. Germline CDR1 is MNHEY and CDR2 is SMNVEV (reference sequence). The CDR3: CASSLPGTAPTKQYF. The CDR3 DNA follows: TGTGCCAGCAGTTTACCCGGGACTGCCCCTACGAAGCAGTACTTC.

The chain has TRBV5-1 and TRBJ2-4; 7 nucleotides agree with TRBD1. V dropped 4 bases and J dropped 3; count of bases not matched to a gene: 7. This CDR3 is 15 amino acids long. CDR1 is SGHRS and CDR2 is YFSETQ in the germline V gene. For the CDR3, the DNA is TGCGCCAGCAGCGTACACCGGGACAGCAAAAACATTCAGTACTTC. Its protein product is CASSVHRDSKNIQYF.

The rearrangement uses TRBV9 and TRBJ1-2; tentatively, D is TRBD1 (5 bases). The CDR3 covers 12 residues. Germline V gene sequence: CDR1 SGDLS, CDR2 YYNGEE. V lost 4 bases, J lost 4 bases, and 8 bases lay in between. CDR3 amino acids: CASSSGGYGYTF. CDR3 DNA sequence: TGTGCCAGCAGCTCTGGGGGCTATGGCTACACCTTC.

The chain has TRBV9 and TRBJ2-5, with D possibly being TRBD1 (6 bases). Matching the DNA end better, TRBJ2-7 makes the J call doubtful. Germline assignment: CDR1 SGDLS and CDR2 YYNGEE. This CDR3 is built from 14 residues. The CDR3 nucleotides read TGTGCCAGCAGCGCAGGGGCGCAGGTCAACGAGCAGTACTTC. Encoded protein: CASSAGAQVNEQYF.